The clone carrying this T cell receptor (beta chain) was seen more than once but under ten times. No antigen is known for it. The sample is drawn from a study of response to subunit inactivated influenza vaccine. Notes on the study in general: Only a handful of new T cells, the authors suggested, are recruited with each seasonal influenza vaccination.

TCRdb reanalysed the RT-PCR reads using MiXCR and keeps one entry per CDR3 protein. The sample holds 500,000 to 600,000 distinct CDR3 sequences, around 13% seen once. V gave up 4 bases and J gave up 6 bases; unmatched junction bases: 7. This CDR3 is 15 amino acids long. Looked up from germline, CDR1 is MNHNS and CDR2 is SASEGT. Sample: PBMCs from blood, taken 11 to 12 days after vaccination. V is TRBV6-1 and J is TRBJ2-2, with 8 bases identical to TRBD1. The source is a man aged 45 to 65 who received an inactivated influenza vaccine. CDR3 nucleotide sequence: TGTGCCAGCAGTGGACAGGGGTTGGGTTCCGGGGAGCTGTTTTTT. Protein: CASSGQGLGSGELFF.